This T cell receptor (beta chain) is drawn from a study of cytomegalovirus exposure and HLA in healthy donors. Vbeta (60) and Jbeta (13) primers were used in the PCR. Produced via immunoSEQ multiplex PCR; TCRdb's table is partial and in-frame only. Among roughly 92,000 clones listed, roughly 80% were seen once. Germline V gene lookup returns CDR1 LNHDA and CDR2 SQIVND (reference sequence). CDR3 length: 15 amino acids. To note about this clone: As yet, its antigen is unknown. One end of the junction is discordant with germline, which a read error may explain.

Study-wide results and limits: The study put under 200 TCR beta chains on its list as cytomegalovirus-associated.

Input material: PBMCs. The chain combines TRBV19 with TRBJ2-6, with TRBD1 as a possible D gene (5 bases). This TCR was recovered from a man aged 45 to 65 in good health and CMV-seropositive. This CDR3 is CASTTVYSGANGLTF. The CDR3 DNA is TGTGCCAGTACGACAGTCTACTCTGGGGCCAACGGCCTGACTTTC.